These T cell receptor beta chains were read from a single sample in a study of post-analysis software for immune sequencing data. TCRdb reanalysed the PCR reads using MiXCR and keeps one entry per CDR3 protein. This sample has roughly 870,000 distinct CDR3 sequences, with approximately 53% found just once. Sequencing used blood. These receptor sequences come from a girl aged 5-17 years with multiple sclerosis. The CDR3 runs from the conserved cysteine through the conserved F or W. The D gene is left open where the match is weak. A row's size may be missing; if present it is once, few, many or a size class.

v_gene,d_gene,j_gene,abundance,CDR3aa,CDR3nt
TRBV10-3,-,TRBJ2-1,-,CAIRGDGNGAPMEGEQFF,TGTGCCATCAGGGGAGACGGCAATGGAGCCCCAATGGAGGGTGAGCAGTTCTTC
TRBV29-1,-,TRBJ1-2,few,CSVVLPIHGYTF,TGCAGCGTTGTTCTTCCGATCCATGGCTACACCTTC
TRBV5-8,TRBD2,TRBJ2-1,-,CASSPPEISGVGYNEQFF,TGTGCCAGCAGCCCTCCCGAGATTAGCGGGGTTGGGTACAATGAGCAGTTCTTC
TRBV7-9,TRBD1,TRBJ2-7,-,CASSSDRGNLEQYF,TGTGCCAGCAGCTCGGACAGGGGTAACCTCGAGCAGTACTTC
TRBV6-2/TRBV6-3,-,TRBJ2-7,-,CASSGTIQTYEQYF,TGTGCCAGCAGTGGGACCATCCAGACCTACGAGCAGTACTTC
TRBV5-6,TRBD2,TRBJ2-1,-,CASSLDGTSGFRSYNEQFF,TGTGCCAGCAGCTTGGACGGGACTAGCGGGTTTCGCTCCTACAATGAGCAGTTCTTC
TRBV6-5,-,TRBJ1-2,-,CAGSYGLAGDGYTF,TGTGCCGGCAGTTATGGACTGGCAGGGGACGGCTACACCTTC
TRBV7-3,TRBD2,TRBJ2-1,-,CASSLNSLGGGNYNEQFF,TGTGCCAGCAGCTTAAATTCTCTTGGGGGAGGGAACTACAATGAGCAGTTCTTC
TRBV29-1,-,TRBJ1-1,-,CSVGRQGEAFF,TGCAGCGTTGGGCGTCAAGGTGAAGCTTTCTTT
TRBV7-3,-,TRBJ2-7,few,CASSLTGRPSYEQYF,TGTGCCAGCAGCCTTACCGGTAGACCCTCCTACGAGCAGTACTTC
TRBV24-1,TRBD2,TRBJ2-1,-,CATSDGGAYEQFF,TGTGCCACCAGTGACGGGGGGGCGTATGAGCAGTTCTTC
TRBV12-3/TRBV12-4,-,TRBJ1-5,few,CASSPGVSNQPQHF,TGTGCCAGCAGTCCGGGGGTATCCAATCAGCCCCAGCATTTT
TRBV7-3,TRBD2,TRBJ2-3,few,CASSSRTSGGTDTQYF,TGTGCCAGCAGCTCCAGGACTAGCGGGGGCACAGATACGCAGTATTTT
TRBV10-3,-,TRBJ2-7,-,CAISGNRGLYEQYF,TGTGCCATCAGTGGGAACAGGGGACTCTACGAGCAGTACTTC
TRBV6-2/TRBV6-3,-,TRBJ1-5,-,CASSSKTAYQPQHF,TGTGCCAGCTCAAGTAAAACCGCGTATCAGCCCCAGCATTTT
TRBV29-1,TRBD2,TRBJ2-1,-,CSTRTSGGAGNEQFF,TGCAGCACGCGGACTAGCGGGGGGGCCGGGAATGAGCAGTTCTTC
TRBV10-3,-,TRBJ2-7,-,CAIGGQSSSYEQYF,TGTGCCATCGGGGGGCAATCGAGCTCCTACGAGCAGTACTTC
TRBV7-3,TRBD2,TRBJ2-1,-,CASSERGRSYNEQFF,TGTGCCAGCAGCGAGCGGGGACGCTCCTACAATGAGCAGTTCTTC
TRBV12-3/TRBV12-4,TRBD1,TRBJ1-5,-,CASGNRGNSNQPQHF,TGTGCCAGCGGTAACAGGGGGAATAGCAATCAGCCCCAGCATTTT
TRBV5-4,TRBD2,TRBJ2-7,-,CASSPIGSGSVYYEQYF,TGTGCCAGCAGCCCGATCGGTAGCGGGAGCGTCTACTACGAGCAGTACTTC
TRBV11-1,TRBD2,TRBJ2-3,-,CASSVPGAAGRTDTQYF,TGTGCCAGCAGCGTCCCCGGGGCAGCGGGGCGGACAGATACGCAGTATTTT
TRBV5-6,-,TRBJ2-7,-,CASSLVEGLHEQYF,TGTGCCAGCAGCTTGGTGGAGGGGCTCCACGAGCAGTACTTC
TRBV4-2,-,TRBJ2-1,-,CASSQKGVGLDEQFF,TGTGCCAGCAGCCAAAAGGGGGTTGGTTTGGATGAGCAGTTCTTC
TRBV11-1,TRBD1,TRBJ2-7,-,CASSLAGDSDYEQYF,TGTGCCAGCAGCTTAGCCGGGGACAGTGACTACGAGCAGTACTTC
TRBV12-3/TRBV12-4,TRBD1,TRBJ1-1,-,CASSLWTGANTEAFF,TGTGCCAGCAGTCTATGGACAGGGGCGAACACTGAAGCTTTCTTT
TRBV7-9,-,TRBJ2-3,few,CASSLSHRESTDTQYF,TGTGCCAGCAGCTTGTCCCACCGGGAGAGCACAGATACGCAGTATTTT
TRBV5-1,TRBD1,TRBJ1-2,once,CASSFQSGTGVYGYTF,TGCGCCAGCAGCTTCCAATCCGGGACAGGGGTCTATGGCTACACCTTC
TRBV25-1,-,TRBJ1-1,-,CASSESARAFF,TGTGCCAGCAGCGAGTCGGCTAGAGCTTTCTTT
TRBV7-2,-,TRBJ1-2,few,CASSTLQGSNYGYTF,TGTGCCAGCAGCACCCTGCAGGGCTCTAACTATGGCTACACCTTC
TRBV5-5,-,TRBJ1-5,-,CASSLISGAPQPQHF,TGTGCCAGCAGCTTGATTTCAGGGGCCCCCCAGCCCCAGCATTTT
TRBV10-3,TRBD1,TRBJ1-2,few,CAISESGDRAHGYTF,TGTGCCATCAGTGAGTCGGGGGACAGGGCCCATGGCTACACCTTC
TRBV14,-,TRBJ2-1,-,CASSQWVANEQFF,TGTGCCAGCAGCCAGTGGGTAGCGAATGAGCAGTTCTTC
TRBV7-9,TRBD1,TRBJ2-1,-,CASSSNRGEDEQFF,TGTGCCAGCAGCTCGAACAGGGGGGAGGATGAGCAGTTCTTC
TRBV5-1,-,TRBJ2-4,-,CASSLLVGGRGDIQYF,TGCGCCAGCAGCTTGTTGGTCGGGGGGCGCGGAGACATTCAGTACTTC
TRBV7-9,TRBD1,TRBJ2-7,-,CASSYDRGERPYEQYF,TGTGCCAGCAGCTACGACAGGGGCGAACGCCCGTACGAGCAGTACTTC
TRBV6-1,TRBD1,TRBJ2-7,-,CASTLDRGLYEQYF,TGTGCCAGCACCCTCGACAGGGGGCTTTACGAGCAGTACTTC
TRBV2,TRBD1,TRBJ2-7,few,CASSGGRGLSYEQYF,TGTGCCAGCAGTGGAGGCAGGGGGCTATCCTACGAGCAGTACTTC
TRBV4-2,TRBD2,TRBJ2-3,once,CASSQGGGLAASTDTQYF,TGTGCCAGCAGCCAGGGGGGGGGACTAGCTGCTAGCACAGATACGCAGTATTTT
TRBV3-1,-,TRBJ2-3,once,CASSQDAGQRTDTQYF,TGTGCCAGCAGCCAAGATGCAGGACAACGCACAGATACGCAGTATTTT
TRBV5-1,-,TRBJ2-5,-,CASRPDGLGEQYF,TGCGCCAGCAGGCCCGACGGACTCGGGGAGCAGTACTTC
TRBV12-3/TRBV12-4,-,TRBJ2-5,-,CASTEWAGHQETQYF,TGTGCCAGCACTGAATGGGCGGGGCACCAAGAGACCCAGTACTTC
TRBV6-1,-,TRBJ2-7,-,CASSEAARSSYEQYF,TGTGCCAGCAGTGAAGCGGCCAGAAGCTCCTACGAGCAGTACTTC
TRBV3-1,-,TRBJ2-3,-,CASSPSLADTQYF,TGTGCCAGCAGCCCAAGCCTGGCAGATACGCAGTATTTT
TRBV7-9,-,TRBJ2-1,-,CASSLLPEQFF,TGTGCCAGCAGCTTGCTTCCTGAGCAGTTCTTC
TRBV11-1,TRBD2,TRBJ2-5,-,CASSYGLAGEETQYF,TGTGCCAGCAGCTACGGACTAGCGGGAGAAGAGACCCAGTACTTC
TRBV5-1,TRBD2,TRBJ2-1,-,CASSLGTSGWDEQFF,TGCGCCAGCAGCTTGGGGACTAGCGGGTGGGATGAGCAGTTCTTC
TRBV20-1,TRBD2,TRBJ2-3,once,CSARDVTSGGSDTQYF,TGCAGTGCTAGAGACGTGACTAGCGGGGGGTCAGATACGCAGTATTTT
TRBV5-1,-,TRBJ1-1,-,CASSDRDWGSEAFF,TGCGCCAGTTCCGATCGGGATTGGGGGAGTGAAGCTTTCTTT
TRBV6-1,TRBD1,TRBJ1-3,-,CASLRDRFPVRRNTIYF,TGTGCCAGCCTCCGGGACAGGTTCCCCGTCAGAAGAAACACCATATATTTT
TRBV14,-,TRBJ2-3,-,CASSRLGGGSTDTQYF,TGTGCCAGCAGCCGCCTAGGAGGGGGCAGCACAGATACGCAGTATTTT
TRBV29-1,-,TRBJ2-7,-,CSVVVVVGEQYF,TGCAGCGTTGTTGTGGTGGTCGGCGAGCAGTACTTC
TRBV3-1,TRBD2,TRBJ2-1,-,CASRRTSGAPSNEQFF,TGTGCCAGCAGGCGTACTAGCGGAGCCCCTTCCAATGAGCAGTTCTTC
TRBV5-1,TRBD2,TRBJ2-3,-,CASSLAMGSGGARYTQYF,TGCGCCAGCAGCCTGGCCATGGGTAGCGGGGGGGCCCGTTATACGCAGTATTTT
TRBV30,-,TRBJ1-1,-,CAWSVHSSTEAFF,TGTGCCTGGAGTGTACACAGTTCAACTGAAGCTTTCTTT
TRBV29-1,-,TRBJ2-7,once,CSVGGRTGTYEQYF,TGCAGCGTTGGGGGAAGGACGGGGACCTACGAGCAGTACTTC